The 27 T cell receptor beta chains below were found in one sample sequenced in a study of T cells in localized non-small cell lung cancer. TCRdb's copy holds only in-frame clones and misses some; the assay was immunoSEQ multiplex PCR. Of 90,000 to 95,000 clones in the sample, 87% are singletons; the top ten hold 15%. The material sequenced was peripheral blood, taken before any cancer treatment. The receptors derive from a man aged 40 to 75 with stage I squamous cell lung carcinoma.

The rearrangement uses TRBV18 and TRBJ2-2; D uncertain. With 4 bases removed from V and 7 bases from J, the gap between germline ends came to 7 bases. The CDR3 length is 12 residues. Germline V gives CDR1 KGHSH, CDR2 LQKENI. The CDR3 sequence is CASSLTRGELFF. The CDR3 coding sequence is TGTGCCAGCTCACTTACACGCGGGGAGCTGTTTTTT.

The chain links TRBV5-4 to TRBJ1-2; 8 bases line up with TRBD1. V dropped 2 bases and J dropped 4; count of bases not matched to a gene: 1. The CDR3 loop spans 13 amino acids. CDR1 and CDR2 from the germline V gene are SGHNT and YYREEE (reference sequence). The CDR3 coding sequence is TGTGCCAGCAGCTTTGACAGGGGCTATGGCTACACCTTC. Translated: CASSFDRGYGYTF. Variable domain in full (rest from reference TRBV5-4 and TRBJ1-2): ETGVTQSPTHLIKTRGQQVTLRCSSQSGHNTVSWYQQALGQGPQFIFQYYREEENGRGNFPPRFSGLQFPNYSSELNVNALELDDSALYLCASSFDRGYGYTFGSGTRLTVV.

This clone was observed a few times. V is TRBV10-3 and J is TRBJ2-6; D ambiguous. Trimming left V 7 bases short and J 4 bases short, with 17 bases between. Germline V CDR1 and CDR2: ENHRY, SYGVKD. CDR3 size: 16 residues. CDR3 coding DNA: TGTGCCATCACTGCGCAATGGCCTCCCGGGGCCAACGTCCTGACTTTC. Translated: CAITAQWPPGANVLTF.

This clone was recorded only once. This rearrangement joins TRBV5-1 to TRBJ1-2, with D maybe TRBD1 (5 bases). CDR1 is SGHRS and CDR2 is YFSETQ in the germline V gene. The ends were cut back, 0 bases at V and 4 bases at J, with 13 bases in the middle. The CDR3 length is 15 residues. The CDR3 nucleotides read TGCGCCAGCAGCTTGGACCCAGGGTATGGCTATGGCTACACCTTC. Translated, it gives CASSLDPGYGYGYTF.

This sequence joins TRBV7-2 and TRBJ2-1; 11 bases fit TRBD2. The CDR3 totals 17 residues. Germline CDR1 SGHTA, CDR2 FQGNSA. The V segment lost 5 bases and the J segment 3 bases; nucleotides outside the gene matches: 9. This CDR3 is CASSPTVTSGGYNEQFF. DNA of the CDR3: TGTGCCAGCAGCCCAACAGTCACTAGCGGGGGCTACAATGAGCAGTTCTTC. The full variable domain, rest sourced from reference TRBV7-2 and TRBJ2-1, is GAGVSQSPSNKVTEKGKDVELRCDPISGHTALYWYRQSLGQGLEFLIYFQGNSAPDKSGLPSDRFSAERTGGSVSTLTIQRTQQEDSAVYLCASSPTVTSGGYNEQFFGPGTRLTVL.

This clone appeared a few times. Here the CDR3 reads CASSSGPGTSGGHGELFF. CDR3 coding DNA: TGTGCCAGCAGCTCGGGGCCCGGGACTAGCGGGGGTCACGGGGAGCTGTTTTTT. V usage is TRBV5-4 and J usage is TRBJ2-2; TRBD2 agrees at 14 bases. The CDR3 spans 18 residues. Germline CDR1 reads SGHNT; CDR2 reads YYREEE (reference sequence). J was trimmed by 7 bases and V by 3 bases; bases with no gene match: 11. The full variable domain, its missing parts supplied by reference TRBV5-4 and TRBJ2-2, is ETGVTQSPTHLIKTRGQQVTLRCSSQSGHNTVSWYQQALGQGPQFIFQYYREEENGRGNFPPRFSGLQFPNYSSELNVNALELDDSALYLCASSSGPGTSGGHGELFFGEGSRLTVL.

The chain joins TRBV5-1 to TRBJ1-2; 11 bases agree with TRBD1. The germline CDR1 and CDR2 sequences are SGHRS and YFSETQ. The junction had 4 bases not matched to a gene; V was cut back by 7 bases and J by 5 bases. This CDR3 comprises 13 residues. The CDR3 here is CASFGTGGYGYTF. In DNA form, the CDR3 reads TGCGCCAGCTTCGGGACAGGGGGGTATGGCTACACCTTC.

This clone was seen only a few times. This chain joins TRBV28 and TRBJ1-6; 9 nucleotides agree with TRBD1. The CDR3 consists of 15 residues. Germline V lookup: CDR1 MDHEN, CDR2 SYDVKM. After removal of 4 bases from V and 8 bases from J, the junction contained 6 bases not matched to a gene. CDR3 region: CASSSPGQGDSPLHF. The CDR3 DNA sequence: TGTGCCAGCAGTTCACCGGGACAGGGTGATTCACCCCTCCACTTT.

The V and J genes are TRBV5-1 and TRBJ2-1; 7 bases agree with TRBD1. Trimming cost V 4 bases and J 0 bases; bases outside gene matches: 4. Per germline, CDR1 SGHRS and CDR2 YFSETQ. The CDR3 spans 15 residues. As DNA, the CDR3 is TGCGCCAGCAGCAGGGGACAGAGCTCCTACAATGAGCAGTTCTTC. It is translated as CASSRGQSSYNEQFF.

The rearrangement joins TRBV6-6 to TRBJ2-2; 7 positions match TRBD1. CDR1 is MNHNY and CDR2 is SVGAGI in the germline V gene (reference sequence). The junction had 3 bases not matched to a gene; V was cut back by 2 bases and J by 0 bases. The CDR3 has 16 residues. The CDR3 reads CASSYLGTANTGELFF. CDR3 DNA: TGTGCCAGCAGTTACCTAGGGACAGCGAACACCGGGGAGCTGTTTTTT.

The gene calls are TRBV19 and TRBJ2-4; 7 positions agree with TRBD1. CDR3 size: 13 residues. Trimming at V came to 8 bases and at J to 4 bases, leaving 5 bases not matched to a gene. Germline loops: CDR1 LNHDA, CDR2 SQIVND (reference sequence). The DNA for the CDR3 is TGTGCCAGTGGCCTGGACAGGAAAAACATTCAGTACTTC. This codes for CASGLDRKNIQYF.

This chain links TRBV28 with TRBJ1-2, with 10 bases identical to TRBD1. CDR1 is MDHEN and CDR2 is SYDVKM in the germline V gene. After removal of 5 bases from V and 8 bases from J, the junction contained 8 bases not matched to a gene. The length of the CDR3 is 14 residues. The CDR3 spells CASSKRQGARGYTF. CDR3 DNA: TGTGCCAGCAGTAAGAGACAGGGGGCGCGCGGCTACACCTTC.

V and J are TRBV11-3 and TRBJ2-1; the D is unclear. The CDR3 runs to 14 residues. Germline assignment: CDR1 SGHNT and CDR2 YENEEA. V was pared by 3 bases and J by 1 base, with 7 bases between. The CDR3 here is CASSLTASYNEQFF. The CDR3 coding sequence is TGTGCCAGCAGCTTGACTGCTTCCTACAATGAGCAGTTCTTC.

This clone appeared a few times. Here the CDR3 reads CASSSDPVSIRSPLHF. CDR3 nucleotide sequence: TGTGCCAGCAGTTCGGACCCCGTGTCAATCCGTTCACCCCTCCACTTT. J is TRBJ1-6 and V is TRBV6-5, with D unclear. The CDR3 is 16 residues long. CDR1 and CDR2 from the germline V gene are MNHEY and SVGAGI. Trimming left V 4 bases short and J 9 bases short, with 19 bases between.

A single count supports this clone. The CDR3 coding sequence is TGTGCCAGCAGCTTAACCGATCCAGATACGCAGTATTTT. Protein product: CASSLTDPDTQYF. This chain connects TRBV7-3 to TRBJ2-3; D gene ambiguous. The V gene lost 0 bases and the J gene lost 4 bases, with 5 bases spanning the gap. The CDR3 extends over 13 amino acids. CDR1 and CDR2 from the germline V gene are SGHTA and FQGTGA.

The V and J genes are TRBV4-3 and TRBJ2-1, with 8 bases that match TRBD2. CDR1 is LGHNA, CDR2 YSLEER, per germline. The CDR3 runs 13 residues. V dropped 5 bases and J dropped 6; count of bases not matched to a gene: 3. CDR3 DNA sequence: TGCGCCAGCAGCATACGGGAGGGCAATGAGCAGTTCTTC. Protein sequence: CASSIREGNEQFF.

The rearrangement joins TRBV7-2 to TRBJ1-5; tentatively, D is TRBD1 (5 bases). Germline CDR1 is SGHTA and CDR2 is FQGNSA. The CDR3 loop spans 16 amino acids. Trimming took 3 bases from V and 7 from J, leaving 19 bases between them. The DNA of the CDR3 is TGTGCCAGCAGCTTCGCGGGGTCGCTCGGGGCCCAGCCCCAGCATTTT. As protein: CASSFAGSLGAQPQHF.

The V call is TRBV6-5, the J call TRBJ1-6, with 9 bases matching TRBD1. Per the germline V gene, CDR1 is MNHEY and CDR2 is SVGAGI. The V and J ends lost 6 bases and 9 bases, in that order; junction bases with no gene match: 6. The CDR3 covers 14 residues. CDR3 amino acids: CASRAQGAGSPLHF. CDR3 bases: TGTGCCAGCAGAGCACAGGGGGCTGGTTCACCCCTCCACTTT.

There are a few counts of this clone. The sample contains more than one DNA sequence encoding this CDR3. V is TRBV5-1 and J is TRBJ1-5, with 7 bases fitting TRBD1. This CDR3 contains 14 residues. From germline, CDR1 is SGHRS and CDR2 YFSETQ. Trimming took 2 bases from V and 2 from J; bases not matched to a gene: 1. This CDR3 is CASSLTGGNQPQHF. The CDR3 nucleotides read TGCGCCAGCAGCTTAACAGGGGGCAATCAGCCCCAGCATTTT.

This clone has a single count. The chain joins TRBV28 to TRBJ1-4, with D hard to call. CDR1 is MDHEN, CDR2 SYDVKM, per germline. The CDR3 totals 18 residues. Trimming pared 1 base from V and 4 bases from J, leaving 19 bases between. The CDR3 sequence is CASSLYHSHGAVNEKLFF. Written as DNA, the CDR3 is TGTGCCAGCAGTTTATACCATTCGCACGGTGCAGTTAATGAAAAACTGTTTTTT.

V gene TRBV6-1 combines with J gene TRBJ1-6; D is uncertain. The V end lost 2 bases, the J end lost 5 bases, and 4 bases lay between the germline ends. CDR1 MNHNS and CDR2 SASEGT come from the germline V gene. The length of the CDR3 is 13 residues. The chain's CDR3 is CASSEKDNSPLHF. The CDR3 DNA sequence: TGTGCCAGCAGTGAAAAGGATAATTCACCCCTCCACTTT.

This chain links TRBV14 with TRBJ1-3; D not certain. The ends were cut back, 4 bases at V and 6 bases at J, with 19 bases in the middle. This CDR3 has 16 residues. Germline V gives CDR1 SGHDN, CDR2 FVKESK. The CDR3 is CASSLRTATRENTIYF. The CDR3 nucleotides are TGTGCCAGCAGCCTAAGGACGGCGACTAGGGAAAACACCATATATTTT. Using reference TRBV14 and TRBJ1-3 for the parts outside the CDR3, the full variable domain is EAGVTQFPSHSVIEKGQTVTLRCDPISGHDNLYWYRRVMGKEIKFLLHFVKESKQDESGMPNNRFLAERTGGTYSTLKVQPAELEDSGVYFCASSLRTATRENTIYFGEGSWLTVV.

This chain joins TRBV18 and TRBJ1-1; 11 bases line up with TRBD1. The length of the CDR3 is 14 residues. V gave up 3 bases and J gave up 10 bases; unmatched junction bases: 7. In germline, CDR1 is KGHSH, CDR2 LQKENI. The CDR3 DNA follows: TGTGCCAGCTCACCGGGGACAGGGGGGATAGGAGCTTTCTTT. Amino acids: CASSPGTGGIGAFF.

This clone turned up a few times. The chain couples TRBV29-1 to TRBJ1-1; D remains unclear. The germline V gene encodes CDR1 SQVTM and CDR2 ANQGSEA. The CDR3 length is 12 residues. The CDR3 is CSARLLNTEAFF. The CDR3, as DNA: TGCAGTGCGCGGCTCCTGAACACTGAAGCTTTCTTT.

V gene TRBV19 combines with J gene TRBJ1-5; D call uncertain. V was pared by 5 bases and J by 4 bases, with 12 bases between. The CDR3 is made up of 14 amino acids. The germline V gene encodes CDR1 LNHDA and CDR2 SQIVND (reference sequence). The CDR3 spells CASSLLQENQPQHF. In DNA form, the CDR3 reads TGTGCCAGTAGTCTACTCCAGGAGAATCAGCCCCAGCATTTT.

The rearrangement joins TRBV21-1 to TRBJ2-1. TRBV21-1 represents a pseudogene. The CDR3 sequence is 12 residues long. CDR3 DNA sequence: TGTGCCAGCAGCAATGATATGTATGAGCAGTTCTTC. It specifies CASSNDMYEQFF.

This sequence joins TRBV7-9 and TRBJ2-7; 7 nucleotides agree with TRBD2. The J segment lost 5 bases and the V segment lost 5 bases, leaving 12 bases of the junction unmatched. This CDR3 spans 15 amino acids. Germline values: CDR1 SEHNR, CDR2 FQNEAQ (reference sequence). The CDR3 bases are TGTGCCAGCAGCCACCCCCCTGCGGGGGACCACGAGCAGTACTTC. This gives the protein CASSHPPAGDHEQYF.